The T cell receptor beta chain under discussion was sequenced for a study of OX40 agonist ivuxolimab in advanced cancers. Turning to the study itself: Every 2 weeks, patients got intravenous ivuxolimab at one of six dose levels (0.01-10 mg/kg). Under the entry rules, prior anti-PD-1, anti-PD-L1 or anti-CTLA-4 therapy was allowed, and 35% to 40% had some. Partial responses occurred in three patients (one hepatocellular carcinoma, two cutaneous melanoma).

Patients were ruled out by autoimmune disease history or systemic immunosuppression. Clones were sequenced by immunoSEQ multiplex PCR, and TCRdb holds only the in-frame ones, with some missing. The sample has 20,000 to 30,000 clones, around 80% seen once. This CDR3 spans 14 amino acids. V shed 2 bases and J shed 4 bases, with 8 bases lying between them. The germline CDR1 and CDR2 sequences are MDHEN and SYDVKM. The sample was CD4+ or CD8+ T cells sorted from blood, taken in a trial of the OX40 agonist ivuxolimab. The rearrangement uses TRBV28 and TRBJ1-4; D is ambiguous. The TCR comes from an adult with an advanced solid tumor such as melanoma, head and neck, liver or kidney cancer. CDR3 region: CASSLVGINEKLFF. The CDR3 bases are TGTGCCAGCAGTTTAGTGGGAATTAATGAAAAACTGTTTTTT. The full variable domain, its missing parts supplied by reference TRBV28 and TRBJ1-4, is DVKVTQSSRYLVKRTGEKVFLECVQDMDHENMFWYRQDPGLGLRLIYFSYDVKMKEKGDIPEGYSVSREKKERFSLILESASTNQTSMYLCASSLVGINEKLFFGSGTQLSVL.